A single sample gave rise to the 3 T cell receptor beta chains below, sequenced in a study of blood T cell repertoires in COVID-19. Assay used: immunoSEQ multiplex PCR; TCRdb lists only in-frame clones, some missing. The sample carries 200,000 to 250,000 clones, around nine tenths recorded once. Sequencing was carried out using peripheral blood. The receptors were sampled from a man aged 60 to 75 with acute or convalescent COVID-19.

The genes are TRBV9 and TRBJ1-2; D might be TRBD1 (5 bases). The CDR3 runs 17 residues. V shed 4 bases and J shed 0 bases, with 19 bases lying between them. Germline loops: CDR1 SGDLS, CDR2 YYNGEE. DNA for the CDR3: TGTGCCAGCAGCCCCCGCTTGATGGGGCCTACTAACTATGGCTACACCTTC. It yields the protein CASSPRLMGPTNYGYTF.

The chain couples TRBV2 to TRBJ1-1; D is perhaps TRBD1 (5 bases). The CDR3 extends over 11 amino acids. The germline V gene encodes CDR1 SNHLY and CDR2 FYNNEI. Deletions cut 10 bases from V and 2 bases from J, with 8 bases between. CDR3 sequence: CANGGNTEAFF. The DNA of the CDR3 is TGTGCCAACGGGGGAAACACTGAAGCTTTCTTT.

The V call is TRBV27, the J call TRBJ1-5; the D gene is possibly TRBD1 (5 bases). The V end lost 3 bases, the J end lost 3 bases, and 12 bases lay between the germline ends. The CDR3 has 15 amino acids. Germline CDR1 MNHEY, CDR2 SMNVEV (reference sequence). This chain's CDR3 is CASSLDTAHNQPQHF. In DNA form, the CDR3 reads TGTGCCAGCAGTTTGGACACGGCCCACAATCAGCCCCAGCATTTT.